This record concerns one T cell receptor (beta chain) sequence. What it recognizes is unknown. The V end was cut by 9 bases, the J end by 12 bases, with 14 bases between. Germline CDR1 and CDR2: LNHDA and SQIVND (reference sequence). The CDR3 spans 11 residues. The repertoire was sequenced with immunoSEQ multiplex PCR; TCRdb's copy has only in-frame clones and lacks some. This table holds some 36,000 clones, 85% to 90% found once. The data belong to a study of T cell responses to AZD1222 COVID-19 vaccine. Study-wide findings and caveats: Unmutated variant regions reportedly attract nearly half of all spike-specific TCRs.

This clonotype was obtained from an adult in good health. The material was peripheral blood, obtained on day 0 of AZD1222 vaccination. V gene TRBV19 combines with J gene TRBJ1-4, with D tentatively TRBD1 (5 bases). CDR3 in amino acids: CARGPVGELFF. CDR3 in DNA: TGTGCCAGGGGGCCCGTAGGGGAACTGTTTTTT.